One sample yielded the 4 T cell receptor beta chains listed below, sequenced in a study of CD8 T cells in ankylosing spondylitis. From the 5' RACE reads, TCRdb called clonotypes with MiXCR, one entry per CDR3 protein. The table lists about 180,000 distinct CDR3 sequences, around 9.6% of them singletons. What was sequenced was blood, either unsorted or a sorted T cell fraction (not recorded which). The receptors stem from a female donor with ankylosing spondylitis or in good health (not recorded which).

This sequence joins TRBV4-3 and TRBJ2-1; TRBD1 matches 9 bases. The CDR3 has 17 amino acids. The J segment lost 5 bases and the V segment lost 0 bases, leaving 8 bases of the junction unmatched. Germline V lookup: CDR1 LGHNA, CDR2 YSLEER. The CDR3 is CASSQDLTGGFNNEQFF. The CDR3, as DNA: TGCGCCAGCAGCCAAGATCTTACAGGGGGCTTTAACAATGAGCAGTTCTTC.

This clonotype came up a few times. The chain links TRBV20-1 to TRBJ1-2, with 9 bases fitting TRBD1. The ends lost 0 bases at V and 12 bases at J; junction bases unmatched: 2. The CDR3 has 11 amino acids. Per the germline V gene, CDR1 is DFQATT and CDR2 is SNEGSKA (reference sequence). The CDR3 sequence is CSARDGTGNTF. In DNA form, the CDR3 reads TGCAGTGCTAGAGATGGGACAGGGAACACCTTC.

This clonotype turned up a few times. This chain joins TRBV6-1 and TRBJ2-7; 7 nucleotides match TRBD2. Germline V gene lookup returns CDR1 MNHNS and CDR2 SASEGT. J was trimmed by 2 bases and V by 3 bases; bases with no gene match: 16. There are 18 residues in the CDR3. DNA for the CDR3: TGTGCCAGCAGTGACGCTATTAACCCTAGCGGTTACCCCTACGAGCAGTACTTC. Protein product: CASSDAINPSGYPYEQYF.

This clonotype was observed many times. In nucleotides, the CDR3 is TGTGCCAGCAGAGAGGGGCGCCGCACAGATACGCAGTATTTT. Protein sequence: CASREGRRTDTQYF. V and J are TRBV7-6 and TRBJ2-3; tentatively, D is TRBD1 or TRBD2 (5 bases each). Germline-derived CDR1 and CDR2 are SGHVS and FNYEAQ. CDR3 size: 14 residues. Trimming shortened V by 6 bases and J by 1 base, and 11 bases separated the two germline ends.